Listed here is a single T cell receptor (beta chain). No cognate antigen has been identified for it. Base qualities are not at hand, and no much larger clone is one base apart. The data stem from a study of T cell changes during pregnancy in multiple sclerosis (dated by TCRdb to the late 2010s). Regarding the complete study: The study looked at changes in the T cell repertoire across pregnancy in women with multiple sclerosis.

Library preparation used the immunoSEQ multiplex PCR assay. TCRdb retrieved this table from immuneACCESS and kept in-frame rearrangements only. Not all clones are present; in checked studies, unresolved V genes account for under half, and no reason is known for the remainder. For this sample there are around 100,000 clones; approximately 92% appear just once. The ten largest clonotypes hold 1.9% of the sample. V lost 1 base and J lost 3 bases; the stretch between them is 13 bases long. The CDR1 and CDR2 encoded by the germline V gene are SGHVS and FQNEAQ. Measured from the cysteine to the phenylalanine, the CDR3 is 16 residues long. Only the CDR3 region is kept as DNA, spanning 48 bases read in frame from base 1.

The chain is encoded by TRBV7-8 joined to TRBJ1-5; the D gene is possibly TRBD1, with 6 bases matching. The receptor comes from a female donor with multiple sclerosis, enrolled in a pregnancy study. The material sequenced was peripheral blood, taken after pregnancy. The nucleotides are TGTGCCAGCAGCTTAGAACAGGGTTTCGTCAATCAGCCCCAGCATTTT. The resulting protein is CASSLEQGFVNQPQHF.